Given below is one T cell receptor beta chain in context. This entry is derived from a study of blood T cell repertoires in COVID-19. Study information: COVID-19 samples collected from the United States, Italy and Spain covered acute and convalescent phases. T cells, B-cell-depleted T cells, or PBMCs provided the cDNA or gDNA that served as material.

The trim removed 6 bases at V and 4 bases at J, leaving 8 bases unmatched. Per the germline V gene, CDR1 is MDHEN and CDR2 is SYDVKM. This CDR3 spans 14 amino acids. Authors' methods: By means of reference gene primer amplification, nucleated cell counts were estimated. TCRdb's table, derived via immunoSEQ multiplex PCR, lists solely in-frame clones and lacks some. The V and J calls and clone size come from that table; D and trimming were worked out from the DNA. The repertoire holds fewer than 85,000 clones, with roughly 80% as singletons. Sequenced sample: peripheral blood. The V call is TRBV28, the J call TRBJ2-5, with 7 positions matching TRBD1. The TCR originated in a woman aged 55-69 years with acute or convalescent COVID-19. CDR3 sequence reads: CASSLAGTAETQYF. The CDR3 DNA is TGTGCCAGCAGCCTCGCCGGGACAGCAGAGACCCAGTACTTC. Together with reference TRBV28 and TRBJ2-5, the CDR3 gives the full variable domain: DVKVTQSSRYLVKRTGEKVFLECVQDMDHENMFWYRQDPGLGLRLIYFSYDVKMKEKGDIPEGYSVSREKKERFSLILESASTNQTSMYLCASSLAGTAETQYFGPGTRLLVL.